Listed below are T cell receptor beta chains from one sample, sequenced in a study of identical twins. One entry per CDR3 protein results from TCRdb running MiXCR on the 5' RACE reads. This table has roughly 570,000 distinct CDR3 sequences, 9.6% appearing once. These sequences were also reported in another study, on yellow fever vaccine responses in identical twins.

Sequences were obtained from PBMCs. The receptors shown here come from a woman aged 18-35 years in good health. Each CDR3 is given with its conserved first and last residue. Each record gives: clone size, J gene, D gene, V gene, CDR3 DNA, CDR3 protein. D genes are given only for firm matches. A clone size is listed for some rows: how often the clone was seen (once, few, many), or a class if it is expanded.

abundance: few
j_gene: TRBJ2-7
d_gene: -
v_gene: TRBV20-1
CDR3nt: TGCAGTGCTAGAGATCACGGGACGGACTACGAGCAGTACTTC
CDR3aa: CSARDHGTDYEQYF

abundance: -
j_gene: TRBJ2-1
d_gene: TRBD1
v_gene: TRBV2
CDR3nt: TGTGCCAGCAGGCCGGGACAGGGGGCCCAGTTCTTC
CDR3aa: CASRPGQGAQFF

abundance: few
j_gene: TRBJ2-7
d_gene: TRBD2
v_gene: TRBV2
CDR3nt: TGTGCCAGCAGCCTTGGGACTAGCGAAATCTCCTACGAGCAGTACTTC
CDR3aa: CASSLGTSEISYEQYF

abundance: many
j_gene: TRBJ2-1
d_gene: -
v_gene: TRBV5-6
CDR3nt: TGTGCCAGCAGCGAGGGCGGATTCTCCTACAATGAGCAGTTCTTC
CDR3aa: CASSEGGFSYNEQFF

abundance: -
j_gene: TRBJ2-7
d_gene: TRBD1
v_gene: TRBV20-1
CDR3nt: TGCAGTGCTACCGGACAGGGTTCCATCTACGAGCAGTACTTC
CDR3aa: CSATGQGSIYEQYF

abundance: -
j_gene: TRBJ2-5
d_gene: -
v_gene: TRBV9
CDR3nt: TGTGCCAGCAGCGCGGAGGAGGGCCGGGGAGAGACCCAGTACTTC
CDR3aa: CASSAEEGRGETQYF

abundance: few
j_gene: TRBJ1-1
d_gene: TRBD1
v_gene: TRBV7-9
CDR3nt: TGTGCCAGCAGCCACAGCAGGACAGGGCGATTGAACACTGAAGCTTTCTTT
CDR3aa: CASSHSRTGRLNTEAFF

abundance: few
j_gene: TRBJ2-7
d_gene: TRBD2
v_gene: TRBV29-1
CDR3nt: TGCAGCGTTAGCGGGGGGTCCTACGAGCAGTACTTC
CDR3aa: CSVSGGSYEQYF

abundance: few
j_gene: TRBJ1-1
d_gene: -
v_gene: TRBV7-2
CDR3nt: TGTGCCAGCAGTTCGCGGACTACGCGTCGTGGAGCTTTCTTT
CDR3aa: CASSSRTTRRGAFF

abundance: -
j_gene: TRBJ2-1
d_gene: -
v_gene: TRBV5-1
CDR3nt: TGCGCCAGCAGCTTTGACTCCGGGCGAGAGCAGTTCTTC
CDR3aa: CASSFDSGREQFF

abundance: -
j_gene: TRBJ2-5
d_gene: TRBD1
v_gene: TRBV27
CDR3nt: TGTGCCAGCAGTTCCAGGACAGGGGGGCCCGGGTCGGCCCAGTACTTC
CDR3aa: CASSSRTGGPGSAQYF

abundance: many
j_gene: TRBJ2-4
d_gene: -
v_gene: TRBV25-1
CDR3nt: TGTGCCAGCAGTGGCCAGTTTATTCAGTACTTC
CDR3aa: CASSGQFIQYF

abundance: many
j_gene: TRBJ2-7
d_gene: -
v_gene: TRBV12-3/TRBV12-4
CDR3nt: TGTGCCAGCAGTTTTCGGCGGGACAACCCTTACGAGCAGTACTTC
CDR3aa: CASSFRRDNPYEQYF